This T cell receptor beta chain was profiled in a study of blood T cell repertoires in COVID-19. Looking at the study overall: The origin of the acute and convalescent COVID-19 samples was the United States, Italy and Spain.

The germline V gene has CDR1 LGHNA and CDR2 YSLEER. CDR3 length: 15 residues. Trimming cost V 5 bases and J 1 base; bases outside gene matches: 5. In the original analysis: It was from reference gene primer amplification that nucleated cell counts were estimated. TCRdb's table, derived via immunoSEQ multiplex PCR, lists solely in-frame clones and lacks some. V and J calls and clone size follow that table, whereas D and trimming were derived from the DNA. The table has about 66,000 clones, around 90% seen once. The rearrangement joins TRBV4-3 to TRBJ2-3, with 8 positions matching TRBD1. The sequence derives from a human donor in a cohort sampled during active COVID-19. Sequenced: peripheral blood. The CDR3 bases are TGCGCCAGCAGCTATCAGGACAGGGGCACAGATACGCAGTATTTT. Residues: CASSYQDRGTDTQYF.